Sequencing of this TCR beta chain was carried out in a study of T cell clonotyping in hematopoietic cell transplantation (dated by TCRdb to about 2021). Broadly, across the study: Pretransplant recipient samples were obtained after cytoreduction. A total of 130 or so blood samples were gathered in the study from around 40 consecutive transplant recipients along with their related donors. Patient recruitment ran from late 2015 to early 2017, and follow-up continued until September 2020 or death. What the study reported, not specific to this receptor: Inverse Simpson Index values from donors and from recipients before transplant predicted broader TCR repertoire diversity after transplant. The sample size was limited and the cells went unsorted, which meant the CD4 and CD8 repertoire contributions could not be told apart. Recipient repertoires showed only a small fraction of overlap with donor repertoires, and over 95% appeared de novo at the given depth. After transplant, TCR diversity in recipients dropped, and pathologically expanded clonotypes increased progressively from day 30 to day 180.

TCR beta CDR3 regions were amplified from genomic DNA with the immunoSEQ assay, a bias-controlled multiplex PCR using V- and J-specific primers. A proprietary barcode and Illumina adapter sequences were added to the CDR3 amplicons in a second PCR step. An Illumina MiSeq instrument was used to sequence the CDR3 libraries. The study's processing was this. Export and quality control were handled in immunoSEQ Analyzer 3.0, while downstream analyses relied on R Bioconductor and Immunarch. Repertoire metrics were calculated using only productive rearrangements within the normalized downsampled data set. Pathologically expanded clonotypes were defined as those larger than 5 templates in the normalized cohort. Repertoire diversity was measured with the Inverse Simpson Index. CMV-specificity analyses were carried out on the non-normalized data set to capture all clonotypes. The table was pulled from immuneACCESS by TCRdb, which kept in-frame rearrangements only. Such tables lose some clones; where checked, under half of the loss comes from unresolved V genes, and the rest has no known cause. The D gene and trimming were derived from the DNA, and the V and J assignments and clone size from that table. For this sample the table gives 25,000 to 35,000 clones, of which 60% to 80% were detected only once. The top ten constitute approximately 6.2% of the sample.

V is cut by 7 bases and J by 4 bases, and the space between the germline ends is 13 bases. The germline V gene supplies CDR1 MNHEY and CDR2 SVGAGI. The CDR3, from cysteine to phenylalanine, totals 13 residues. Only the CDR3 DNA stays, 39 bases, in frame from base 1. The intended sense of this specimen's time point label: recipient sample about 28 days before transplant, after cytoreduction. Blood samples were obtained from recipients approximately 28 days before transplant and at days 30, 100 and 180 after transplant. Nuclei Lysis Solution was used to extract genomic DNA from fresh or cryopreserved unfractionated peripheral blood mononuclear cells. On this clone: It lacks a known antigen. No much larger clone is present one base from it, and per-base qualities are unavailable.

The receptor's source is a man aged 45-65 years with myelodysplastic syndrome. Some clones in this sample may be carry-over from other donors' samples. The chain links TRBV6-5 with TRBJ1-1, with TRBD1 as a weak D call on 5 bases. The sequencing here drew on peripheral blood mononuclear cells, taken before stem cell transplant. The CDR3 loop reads CASKGTSSTEAFF. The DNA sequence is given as TGTGCCAGCAAAGGGACCTCGAGCACTGAAGCTTTCTTT.